These T cell receptor beta chains were read from a single sample in a study of blood T cell repertoires in COVID-19. Measured with immunoSEQ multiplex PCR; TCRdb has only the in-frame clones, and not every one. Of around 360,000 clones in the sample, 70% to 90% were seen once. The sample was PBMCs or T cells enriched from blood (not recorded which). The receptors here all came from a man aged 35-49 years in a cohort exposed to, infected with or recovered from COVID-19 (not recorded which). Both conserved end residues are part of each CDR3. The order of the fields is clone size, V gene, D gene, J gene, CDR3 protein, CDR3 DNA. The D gene is left open where the match is weak. Clone size is given for some rows only: seen once, a few or many times, or a class if the clone is expanded.

size: NA
V: TRBV12-5
D: NA
J: TRBJ2-7
CDR3: CASGLGQYYEQYF
DNA: TGTGCTAGTGGTTTGGGACAGTACTACGAGCAGTACTTC

size: once
V: TRBV4-2
D: NA
J: TRBJ2-5
CDR3: CASSQSGLGQETQYF
DNA: TGTGCCAGCAGCCAATCGGGATTAGGCCAAGAGACCCAGTACTTC

size: NA
V: TRBV28
D: NA
J: TRBJ1-5
CDR3: CASTPGRLKSNQPQHF
DNA: TGTGCCAGCACCCCGGGGAGGCTTAAAAGCAATCAGCCCCAGCATTTT

size: NA
V: TRBV10-3
D: TRBD1
J: TRBJ1-2
CDR3: CATKGDRVDYGYTF
DNA: TGTGCCACCAAGGGCGACAGGGTGGACTATGGCTACACCTTC

size: NA
V: TRBV27
D: NA
J: TRBJ1-2
CDR3: CASFGGDGYTF
DNA: TGTGCCTCCTTCGGGGGAGATGGCTACACCTTC

size: NA
V: TRBV19
D: NA
J: TRBJ2-1
CDR3: CASSMHRTNNEQFF
DNA: TGTGCCAGTAGTATGCACAGGACTAACAATGAGCAGTTCTTC

size: NA
V: TRBV13
D: TRBD1
J: TRBJ2-1
CDR3: CASSPDRGRAYNEQFF
DNA: TGTGCCAGCAGCCCGGACAGGGGGCGAGCATACAATGAGCAGTTCTTC

size: once
V: TRBV9
D: NA
J: TRBJ1-2
CDR3: CASSSQGLYGYTF
DNA: TGTGCCAGCAGCTCACAGGGCCTCTATGGCTACACCTTC

size: NA
V: TRBV11-2
D: NA
J: TRBJ2-2
CDR3: CASSPLSGRSNGELFF
DNA: TGTGCCAGCAGCCCCCTCTCTGGCAGGTCCAACGGGGAGCTGTTTTTT

size: NA
V: TRBV27
D: TRBD2
J: TRBJ2-7
CDR3: CAAGSSGLYEQYF
DNA: TGTGCCGCTGGTTCTAGCGGGCTCTACGAGCAGTACTTC